A selection of T cell receptor beta chains follows, all from one sample in a study of vaccination and CD4 T cells after COVID-19. For these TCRs, the target antigens are not known. Using its own MiXCR run on the PCR reads, TCRdb lists one record per CDR3 protein. The sample includes approximately 14,000 distinct CDR3 sequences, about 50% of them seen just once. Sequencing used CD4+ T cells from blood, cultured in vitro, obtained before SARS-CoV-2 vaccination. These receptors were taken from a human donor who had recovered from COVID-19. Both conserved end residues are part of each CDR3. Each record gives: V gene, J gene, CDR3 protein.

TRBV6-5	TRBJ2-1	CASSYLGLGYNEQFF
TRBV11-2	TRBJ1-2	CASSLAEGYGYTF
TRBV7-3	TRBJ2-3	CASSFGNTDTQYF
TRBV25-1	TRBJ1-1	CASTGTMNTEAFF
TRBV7-9	TRBJ2-1	CASSPETYRDSNNEQFF
TRBV30	TRBJ1-6	CAWRRNRQGRSPLHF
TRBV2	TRBJ2-2	CASMVTGGDTGELFF
TRBV29-1	TRBJ2-5	CSVAGQGRVQETQYF
TRBV6-1	TRBJ1-5	CASSPTASYSNQPQHF
TRBV7-9	TRBJ1-1	CASSLERQLNTEAFF
TRBV6-1	TRBJ1-2	CASSNSLEPRYTF
TRBV5-6	TRBJ1-5	CASSFQGQGSHQPQHF
TRBV7-2	TRBJ1-2	CASSLAPGAAINYGYTF
TRBV27	TRBJ1-5	CASSWYGQPQHF
TRBV6-1	TRBJ1-5	CASSPGVDNQPQHF
TRBV6-1	TRBJ2-3	CASDPRTDTQYF
TRBV30	TRBJ1-3	CAWRGRGRDTIYF
TRBV7-9	TRBJ2-4	CASSSLTALAKNIQYF
TRBV7-9	TRBJ1-2	CASSLESGGYGYTF
TRBV19	TRBJ1-2	CASTTGSIGYTF
TRBV6-1	TRBJ1-1	CASTRSTGNTEAFF
TRBV9	TRBJ1-6	CASTPDSYNSPLHF
TRBV27	TRBJ1-5	CASSFSSDYNGPQHF
TRBV6-5	TRBJ1-5	CASSYSTYQPQHF
TRBV7-8	TRBJ1-5	CASSLLRGATQPQHF
TRBV6-1	TRBJ1-2	CASSEAGTGAPTF
TRBV19	TRBJ2-1	CASTPRQGASTKQFF
TRBV19	TRBJ1-5	CASSSMTGVYSNQPQHF
TRBV7-8	TRBJ1-1	CASNSRRESNTEAFF
TRBV5-4	TRBJ2-1	CASSLLAVSYNEQFF
TRBV27	TRBJ1-2	CASSRGQGNYGYTF
TRBV7-2	TRBJ1-5	CASSPMHSNQPQHF
TRBV7-2	TRBJ2-2	CASSWDRNTGELFF
TRBV24-1	TRBJ1-2	CATSAGGANYGYTF
TRBV7-9	TRBJ2-2	CASTKGTGGPGELFF
TRBV20-1	TRBJ1-2	CSARDLPGGGRKVGGYTF
TRBV7-6	TRBJ2-3	CASSLASVTDTQYF
TRBV7-2	TRBJ1-2	CASSLTWNQAPYGYTF
TRBV6-2/TRBV6-3	TRBJ1-1	CASSYSGSVGGSTEAFF
TRBV7-9	TRBJ1-1	CASSELGQLNTEAFF
TRBV15	TRBJ2-7	CATSRRGDSYEQYF
TRBV4-1	TRBJ1-3	CASRGEGIGNTIYF
TRBV24-1	TRBJ2-5	CATSDGQGAKETQYF
TRBV7-2	TRBJ2-7	CASRVGGDSSYEQYF
TRBV7-2	TRBJ2-2	CASSPRGLAEDTGELFF
TRBV19	TRBJ1-5	CASSIFVVLGTGLNQPQHF
TRBV2	TRBJ1-2	CASSETLNGYTF
TRBV7-9	TRBJ2-3	CASTPWDISDTQYF
TRBV7-9	TRBJ2-2	CASSLESGELFF
TRBV24-1	TRBJ1-1	CATSDSRQVWSTEAFF
TRBV5-1	TRBJ2-2	CASGGLDTGELFF
TRBV2	TRBJ2-3	CASSQTGRVGTDTQYF
TRBV20-1	TRBJ2-4	CSAREVSVLGAKNIQYF
TRBV20-1	TRBJ2-3	CSARDLARLSTDTQYF
TRBV7-2	TRBJ1-2	CASSVIQHDGYTF
TRBV10-3	TRBJ2-3	CAISDGGVSTDTQYF
TRBV18	TRBJ2-4	CASSPGRGNQYF
TRBV5-4	TRBJ1-2	CASSRGTPRANYGYTF
TRBV6-1	TRBJ1-5	CASGSYLGNQPQHF